The 3 T cell receptor beta chains given below trace back to one sample, sequenced in a study of T-cell reconstitution after alpha-beta-depleted transplantation in children. During its preparation, the TCRbeta library received unique molecular identifiers. TCRdb independently ran MiXCR on the PCR reads; one entry per CDR3 protein. The sample has around 960,000 distinct CDR3 sequences, about 29% seen once. This specimen consisted of PBMCs, mostly from graft donor cells, obtained 360 days after TCRalphabeta/CD19-depleted stem cell transplant. These TCRs come from a boy under three years old who had a stem cell transplant for SCID, so the T cells may come from the graft donor.

This chain's CDR3 is CASQGDSSYNEQFF. For the CDR3, the DNA is TGTGCCTCCCAGGGGGACAGCTCCTACAATGAGCAGTTCTTC. The chain recombines TRBV10-3 with TRBJ2-1, with 7 bases matching TRBD1. From germline, CDR1 is ENHRY and CDR2 SYGVKD. With V trimmed by 11 bases and J by 0 bases, 7 bases remained unmatched. CDR3 length: 14 amino acids.

The chain is built from TRBV5-5 and TRBJ1-1; TRBD1 aligns across 7 bases. V was pared by 0 bases and J by 1 base, with 6 bases of the junction left unmatched. CDR1 is SGHKS, CDR2 YYEKEE, per germline (reference sequence). CDR3 length equals 16 residues. The CDR3 region has the DNA TGTGCCAGCAGCTTGGGAGGGGGCGCCTGGAACACTGAAGCTTTCTTT. It yields the protein CASSLGGGAWNTEAFF.

This clonotype was counted between two and nine times. The chain is built from TRBV7-2 and TRBJ2-5; D remains unclear. Germline CDR1 is SGHTA and CDR2 is FQGNSA. This CDR3 is 11 amino acids long. V gave up 6 bases and J gave up 4 bases, with 6 bases separating them. CDR3 protein: CASRQTETQYF. The CDR3 DNA reads as TGTGCCAGCAGGCAGACAGAGACCCAGTACTTC.